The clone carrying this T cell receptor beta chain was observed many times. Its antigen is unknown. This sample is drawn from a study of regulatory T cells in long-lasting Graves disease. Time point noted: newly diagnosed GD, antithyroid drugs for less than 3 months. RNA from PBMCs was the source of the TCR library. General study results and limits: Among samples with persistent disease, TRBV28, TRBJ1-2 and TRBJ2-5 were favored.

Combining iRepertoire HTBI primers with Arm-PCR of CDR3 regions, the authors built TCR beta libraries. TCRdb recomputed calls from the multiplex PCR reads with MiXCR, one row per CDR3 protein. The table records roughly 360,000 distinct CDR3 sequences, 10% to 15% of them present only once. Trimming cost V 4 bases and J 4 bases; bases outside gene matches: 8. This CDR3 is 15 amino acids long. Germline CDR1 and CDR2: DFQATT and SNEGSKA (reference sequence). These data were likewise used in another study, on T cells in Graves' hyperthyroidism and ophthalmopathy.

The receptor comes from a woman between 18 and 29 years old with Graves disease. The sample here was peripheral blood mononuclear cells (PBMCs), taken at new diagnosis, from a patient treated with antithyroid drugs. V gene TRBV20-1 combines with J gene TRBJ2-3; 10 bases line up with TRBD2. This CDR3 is CSAILGLAYADTQYF. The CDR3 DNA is TGCAGTGCTATCTTGGGACTAGCGTACGCAGATACGCAGTATTTT.